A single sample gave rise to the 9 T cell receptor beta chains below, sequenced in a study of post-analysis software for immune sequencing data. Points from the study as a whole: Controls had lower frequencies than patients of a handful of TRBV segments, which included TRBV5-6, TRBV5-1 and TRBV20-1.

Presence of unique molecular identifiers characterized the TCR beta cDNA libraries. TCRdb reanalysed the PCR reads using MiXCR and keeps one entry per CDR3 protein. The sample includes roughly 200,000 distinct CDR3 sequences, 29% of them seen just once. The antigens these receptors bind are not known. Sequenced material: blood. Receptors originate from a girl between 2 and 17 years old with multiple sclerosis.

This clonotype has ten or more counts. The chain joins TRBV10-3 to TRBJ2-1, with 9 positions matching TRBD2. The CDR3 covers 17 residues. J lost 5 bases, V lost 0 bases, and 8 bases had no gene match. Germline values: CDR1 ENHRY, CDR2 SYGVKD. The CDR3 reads CAISESMASGDHNEQFF. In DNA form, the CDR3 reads TGTGCCATCAGTGAGTCAATGGCTAGCGGGGACCACAATGAGCAGTTCTTC.

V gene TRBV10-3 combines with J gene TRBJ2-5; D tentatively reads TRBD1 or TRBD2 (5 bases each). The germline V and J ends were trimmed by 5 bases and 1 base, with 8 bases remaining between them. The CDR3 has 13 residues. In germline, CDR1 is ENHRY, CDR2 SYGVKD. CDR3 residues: CAISTGAQETQYF. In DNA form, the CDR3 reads TGTGCCATCAGTACCGGGGCCCAAGAGACCCAGTACTTC.

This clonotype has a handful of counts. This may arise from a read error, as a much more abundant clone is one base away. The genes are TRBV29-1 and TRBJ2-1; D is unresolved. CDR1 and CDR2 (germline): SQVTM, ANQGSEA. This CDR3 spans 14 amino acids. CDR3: CSVGHGTSYDEQFF. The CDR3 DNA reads TGCAGCGTTGGACACGGAACATCCTACGATGAGCAGTTCTTC.

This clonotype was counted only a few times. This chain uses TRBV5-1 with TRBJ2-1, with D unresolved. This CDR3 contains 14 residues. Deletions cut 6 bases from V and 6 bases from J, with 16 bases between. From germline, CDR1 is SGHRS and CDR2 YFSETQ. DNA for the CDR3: TGCGCCAGCAACCCTGGCAGGACCTCCAATGAGCAGTTCTTC. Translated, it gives CASNPGRTSNEQFF.

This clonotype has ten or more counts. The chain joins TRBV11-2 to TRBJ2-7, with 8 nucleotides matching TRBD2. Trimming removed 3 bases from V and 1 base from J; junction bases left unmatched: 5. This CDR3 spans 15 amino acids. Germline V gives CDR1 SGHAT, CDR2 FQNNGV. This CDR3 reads CASSFRGLGSYEQYF. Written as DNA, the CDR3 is TGTGCCAGCAGCTTCAGGGGACTAGGGTCCTACGAGCAGTACTTC.

The CDR3 protein is CASSLERGRETQYF. CDR3 nucleotide sequence: TGCGCCAGCAGCTTGGAGAGGGGGAGAGAGACCCAGTACTTC. The chain combines TRBV5-1 with TRBJ2-5, with D perhaps matching TRBD1 (6 bases). The CDR3 extends over 14 amino acids. Germline assignment: CDR1 SGHRS and CDR2 YFSETQ. V shed 0 bases and J shed 4 bases, with 10 bases lying between them.

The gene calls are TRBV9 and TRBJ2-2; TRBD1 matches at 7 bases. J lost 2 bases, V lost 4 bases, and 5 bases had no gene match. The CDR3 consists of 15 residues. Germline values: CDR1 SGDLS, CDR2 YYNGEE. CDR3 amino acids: CASSLGTVNTGELFF. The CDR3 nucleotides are TGTGCCAGCAGCCTGGGGACAGTCAACACCGGGGAGCTGTTTTTT.

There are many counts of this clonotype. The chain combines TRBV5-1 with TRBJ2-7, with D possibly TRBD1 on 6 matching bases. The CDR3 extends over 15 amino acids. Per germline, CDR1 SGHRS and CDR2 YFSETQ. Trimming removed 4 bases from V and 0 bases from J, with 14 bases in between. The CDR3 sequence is CASSPSGTRSYEQYF. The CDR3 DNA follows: TGCGCCAGCAGCCCCTCCGGGACACGCTCCTACGAGCAGTACTTC.

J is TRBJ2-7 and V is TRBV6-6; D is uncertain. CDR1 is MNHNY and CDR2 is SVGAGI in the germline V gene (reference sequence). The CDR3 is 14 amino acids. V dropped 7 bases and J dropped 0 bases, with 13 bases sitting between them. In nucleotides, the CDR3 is TGTGCCAGCACCACGGGTGAGAGCTCCTACGAGCAGTACTTC. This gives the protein CASTTGESSYEQYF.